This T cell receptor (beta chain) emerged from a study of blood T cell repertoires in COVID-19. Comment on this clone: In the same sample, other DNA sequences code for this CDR3.

Libraries were prepared by immunoSEQ multiplex PCR; TCRdb keeps only in-frame clonotypes and omits some of them. The sample records approximately 480,000 clones, about nine tenths being singletons. The CDR3 sequence is 14 residues long. The V gene end was trimmed by 0 bases and the J gene end by 5 bases; junction bases not matched to a gene: 3. The V gene's germline CDR1 is SGHRS and CDR2 YFSETQ. In assigning cohorts, the study relied on participant-reported clinical history. The origin of this receptor is a woman aged 18 to 35 who had recovered from COVID-19. J is TRBJ2-3 and V is TRBV5-1, with 7 nucleotides matching TRBD2. The specimen sequenced was PBMCs or T cells enriched from blood (not recorded which). The CDR3 reads CASSLGREGDTQYF. CDR3 in DNA: TGCGCCAGCAGCTTGGGCAGGGAGGGAGATACGCAGTATTTT.